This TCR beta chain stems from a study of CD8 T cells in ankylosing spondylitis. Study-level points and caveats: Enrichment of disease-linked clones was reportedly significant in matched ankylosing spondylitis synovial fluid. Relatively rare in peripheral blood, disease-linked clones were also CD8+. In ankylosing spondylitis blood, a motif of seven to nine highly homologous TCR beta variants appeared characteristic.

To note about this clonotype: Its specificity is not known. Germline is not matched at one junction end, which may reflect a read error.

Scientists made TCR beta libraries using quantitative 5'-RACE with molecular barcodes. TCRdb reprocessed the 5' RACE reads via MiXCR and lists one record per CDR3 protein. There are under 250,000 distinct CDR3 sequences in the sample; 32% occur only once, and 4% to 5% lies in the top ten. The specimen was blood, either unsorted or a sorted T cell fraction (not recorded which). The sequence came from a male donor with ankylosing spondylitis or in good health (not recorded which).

CDR3 residues: CAKRRTGLNYGDTF. CDR3 DNA sequence: TGTGCCAAACGACGGACAGGATTGAACTATGGCGACACCTTC. The chain recombines TRBV6-4 with TRBJ1-2, with 7 bases that match TRBD1. Germline CDR1 reads MRHNA; CDR2 reads SNTAGT. This CDR3 has 14 residues.